The rows below give T cell receptor beta chains drawn from one sample of a study of T cells in Graves' hyperthyroidism and ophthalmopathy. TCRdb used MiXCR to reprocess the multiplex PCR reads, holding one entry per CDR3 protein. The sample includes about 640,000 distinct CDR3 sequences, under 25% of them seen just once. The source material was blood. These TCRs come from a man under 40 with Graves' ophthalmopathy. Both conserved end residues are part of each CDR3. The D gene is left open where the match is weak. Part of the rows lack a size; the others show once, few, many or a class for expanded clones.

CDR3 DNA: TGTGCCTGGAGTGGACTAGCGGGGGGAAATGAGCAGTTCTTC; CDR3 protein: CAWSGLAGGNEQFF; J gene: TRBJ2-1; D gene: TRBD2; clone size: -; V gene: TRBV30
CDR3 DNA: TGTGCCAGCAGTAACCGGGGGTACGGAAACACCATATATTTT; CDR3 protein: CASSNRGYGNTIYF; J gene: TRBJ1-3; D gene: -; clone size: -; V gene: TRBV6-5
CDR3 DNA: TGCGCCAGCAGCCAAGGACTAGTTTTCAATGAGCAGTTCTTC; CDR3 protein: CASSQGLVFNEQFF; J gene: TRBJ2-1; D gene: -; clone size: -; V gene: TRBV4-3
CDR3 DNA: TGTGCCAGCGGGATGACCGGGGAGCTGTTTTTT; CDR3 protein: CASGMTGELFF; J gene: TRBJ2-2; D gene: -; clone size: -; V gene: TRBV2
CDR3 DNA: TGCAGTGGGGCGGCAGCTGGTACGGAAGAGACCCAGTACTTC; CDR3 protein: CSGAAAGTEETQYF; J gene: TRBJ2-5; D gene: -; clone size: few; V gene: TRBV20-1
CDR3 DNA: TGTGCCAGCAGCCCTTGGTTCGGAGAGACCCAGTACTTC; CDR3 protein: CASSPWFGETQYF; J gene: TRBJ2-5; D gene: -; clone size: -; V gene: TRBV11-2
CDR3 DNA: TGTGCCAGCAGTTACCTGCTAACCTACGAGCAGTACTTC; CDR3 protein: CASSYLLTYEQYF; J gene: TRBJ2-7; D gene: -; clone size: -; V gene: TRBV6-5
CDR3 DNA: TGCGCCACTAGGGACACCATCTATGGCTACACCTTC; CDR3 protein: CATRDTIYGYTF; J gene: TRBJ1-2; D gene: -; clone size: -; V gene: TRBV10-1
CDR3 DNA: TGTGCCAGCAGTTCGACAGGGTGGCAAGAGACCCAGTACTTC; CDR3 protein: CASSSTGWQETQYF; J gene: TRBJ2-5; D gene: TRBD1; clone size: many; V gene: TRBV27
CDR3 DNA: TGCGCCAGCAGCCCCACCCATTCAGGGGGCTATGGCTACACCTTC; CDR3 protein: CASSPTHSGGYGYTF; J gene: TRBJ1-2; D gene: TRBD1; clone size: -; V gene: TRBV4-1
CDR3 DNA: TGCAGTGCTCCCACGGGCGGGAGGGTGGCCCGTAACGGGGAGCTGTTTTTT; CDR3 protein: CSAPTGGRVARNGELFF; J gene: TRBJ2-2; D gene: TRBD2; clone size: -; V gene: TRBV20-1
CDR3 DNA: TGCGCCAGCAGCTTGGACGGGACAACCTACGAGCAGTACTTC; CDR3 protein: CASSLDGTTYEQYF; J gene: TRBJ2-7; D gene: -; clone size: few; V gene: TRBV5-1
CDR3 DNA: TGCGCCAGCAGCTTGCCTAGCGGGTCACCCACAGATACGCAGTATTTT; CDR3 protein: CASSLPSGSPTDTQYF; J gene: TRBJ2-3; D gene: TRBD2; clone size: -; V gene: TRBV5-1
CDR3 DNA: TGTGCCTGGAGGCGGGAGCTAGCGCCTTCCTACGAGCAGTACTTC; CDR3 protein: CAWRRELAPSYEQYF; J gene: TRBJ2-7; D gene: TRBD2; clone size: once; V gene: TRBV30
CDR3 DNA: TGTGCCAGCAGTTTCCAGCCCCCTTACAATGAGCAGTTCTTC; CDR3 protein: CASSFQPPYNEQFF; J gene: TRBJ2-1; D gene: -; clone size: few; V gene: TRBV27
CDR3 DNA: TGTGCCAGCAGTTCCCCAAGTAGACTAGCGGGAGGGGCAGATACGCAGTATTTT; CDR3 protein: CASSSPSRLAGGADTQYF; J gene: TRBJ2-3; D gene: TRBD2; clone size: many; V gene: TRBV28
CDR3 DNA: TGTGCCAGCAGTGAACCGGGCAGGGATGAGCCCCAGCATTTT; CDR3 protein: CASSEPGRDEPQHF; J gene: TRBJ1-5; D gene: -; clone size: -; V gene: TRBV6-1
CDR3 DNA: TGTGCCATCAGTGAGGGGTGGGTAGCGGGTAACAACAATGAGCAGTTCTTC; CDR3 protein: CAISEGWVAGNNNEQFF; J gene: TRBJ2-1; D gene: TRBD2; clone size: -; V gene: TRBV10-3
CDR3 DNA: TGTGCCAGCAGTTTAGATCCGGAACCCACAGATACGCAGTATTTT; CDR3 protein: CASSLDPEPTDTQYF; J gene: TRBJ2-3; D gene: -; clone size: -; V gene: TRBV12-3/TRBV12-4
CDR3 DNA: TGTGCCAGCAGCTCTTCAGGACGAAATTCACCCCTCCACTTT; CDR3 protein: CASSSSGRNSPLHF; J gene: TRBJ1-6; D gene: -; clone size: -; V gene: TRBV13
CDR3 DNA: TGCGCCAGCAGCCAAGATCGAACAGGAAGACTATCCTACGAGCAGTACTTC; CDR3 protein: CASSQDRTGRLSYEQYF; J gene: TRBJ2-7; D gene: -; clone size: -; V gene: TRBV4-3
CDR3 DNA: TGTGCCAGCTCCCCAGAAGGGATCCACGAGCAGTACTTC; CDR3 protein: CASSPEGIHEQYF; J gene: TRBJ2-7; D gene: -; clone size: -; V gene: TRBV19
CDR3 DNA: TGTGCCAGCAGCACCCTAGCGGCGGGATGGCCCTACAATGAGCAGTTCTTC; CDR3 protein: CASSTLAAGWPYNEQFF; J gene: TRBJ2-1; D gene: TRBD2; clone size: once; V gene: TRBV7-2
CDR3 DNA: TGTGCCAGCAGCTTGGGGACGGCAGCCGAGCAGTACTTC; CDR3 protein: CASSLGTAAEQYF; J gene: TRBJ2-7; D gene: -; clone size: -; V gene: TRBV5-8
CDR3 DNA: TGTGCCAGCAGCTCGGGGACAGGGTCTTACGAGCAGTACTTC; CDR3 protein: CASSSGTGSYEQYF; J gene: TRBJ2-7; D gene: TRBD1; clone size: many; V gene: TRBV5-1
CDR3 DNA: TGCGCCAGCAGCCAAGATGCATACGATGAGCAGTTCTTC; CDR3 protein: CASSQDAYDEQFF; J gene: TRBJ2-1; D gene: -; clone size: few; V gene: TRBV4-1
CDR3 DNA: TGTGCCAGCAGTGGATTAGCGGGAGGGCCTTTAAAGAGCTCCTACAATGAGCAGTTCTTC; CDR3 protein: CASSGLAGGPLKSSYNEQFF; J gene: TRBJ2-1; D gene: TRBD2; clone size: few; V gene: TRBV25-1
CDR3 DNA: TGCGCCAGCAGCTTGGCCAGTCAGAGCTATGGCTACACCTTC; CDR3 protein: CASSLASQSYGYTF; J gene: TRBJ1-2; D gene: -; clone size: few; V gene: TRBV5-1
CDR3 DNA: TGCAGCGTTGAAAGTCGGGCAGGGAAGAAGGGAGAGACCCAGTACTTC; CDR3 protein: CSVESRAGKKGETQYF; J gene: TRBJ2-5; D gene: -; clone size: few; V gene: TRBV29-1
CDR3 DNA: TGTGCCAGTAGCACAGGGGGATTTTATGGCTACACCTTC; CDR3 protein: CASSTGGFYGYTF; J gene: TRBJ1-2; D gene: TRBD1; clone size: few; V gene: TRBV19
CDR3 DNA: TGCAGTGCTAGAGCCTATGCAGAATTTGATTCACCCCTCCACTTT; CDR3 protein: CSARAYAEFDSPLHF; J gene: TRBJ1-6; D gene: -; clone size: -; V gene: TRBV20-1
CDR3 DNA: TGTGCCAGCAGTGAAGTCGAAGTGAACACTGAAGCTTTCTTT; CDR3 protein: CASSEVEVNTEAFF; J gene: TRBJ1-1; D gene: -; clone size: many; V gene: TRBV2
CDR3 DNA: TGCAGCCATTCGCGGGGGCACAATCAGCCCCAGCATTTT; CDR3 protein: CSHSRGHNQPQHF; J gene: TRBJ1-5; D gene: -; clone size: few; V gene: TRBV29-1
CDR3 DNA: TGTGCCAGCAGCCCGATCTGGGGAAATTCACCCCTCCACTTT; CDR3 protein: CASSPIWGNSPLHF; J gene: TRBJ1-6; D gene: -; clone size: -; V gene: TRBV11-2
CDR3 DNA: TGTGCCAGCAGTGAACAGACAGGCTATGAGCAGTTCTTC; CDR3 protein: CASSEQTGYEQFF; J gene: TRBJ2-1; D gene: -; clone size: -; V gene: TRBV25-1
CDR3 DNA: TGTGCCAGCAGCTTGGGCGAAATTACGACTGATGAGCAGTACTTC; CDR3 protein: CASSLGEITTDEQYF; J gene: TRBJ2-7; D gene: -; clone size: -; V gene: TRBV7-9
CDR3 DNA: TGTGCCTGGAGTGTACGGAGGGGACTAGCGGGAGCCCACAGCACAGATACGCAGTATTTT; CDR3 protein: CAWSVRRGLAGAHSTDTQYF; J gene: TRBJ2-3; D gene: TRBD2; clone size: few; V gene: TRBV30
CDR3 DNA: TGCAGTGCTGAGACGGACGGCTCCTACGAGCAGTACTTC; CDR3 protein: CSAETDGSYEQYF; J gene: TRBJ2-7; D gene: -; clone size: few; V gene: TRBV20-1
CDR3 DNA: TGTGCCAGCAGCGAAATGGGACAGGGGTTGGGCGAGCAGTACTTC; CDR3 protein: CASSEMGQGLGEQYF; J gene: TRBJ2-7; D gene: TRBD1; clone size: once; V gene: TRBV13
CDR3 DNA: TGCAGCGTGGTGCGTCGAGGGGAGCCGTATTTT; CDR3 protein: CSVVRRGEPYF; J gene: TRBJ2-3; D gene: -; clone size: once; V gene: TRBV29-1
CDR3 DNA: TGTGCCAGCAGTCTCGGACTAGGAAGGAGTACCGGGGAGCTGTTTTTT; CDR3 protein: CASSLGLGRSTGELFF; J gene: TRBJ2-2; D gene: TRBD2; clone size: -; V gene: TRBV9
CDR3 DNA: TGTGCCAGCAGTGGGGGTAGGGAAGCTTTCTTT; CDR3 protein: CASSGGREAFF; J gene: TRBJ1-1; D gene: -; clone size: -; V gene: TRBV6-2/TRBV6-3
CDR3 DNA: TGCAGTGCTAGAGATCAAAGCGGGAGGGATTACGAGCAGTACTTC; CDR3 protein: CSARDQSGRDYEQYF; J gene: TRBJ2-7; D gene: TRBD2; clone size: -; V gene: TRBV20-1
CDR3 DNA: TGTGCCAGCAATTCCGTAGCGGGAGGGAGGAGGGGCGATACGCAGTATTTT; CDR3 protein: CASNSVAGGRRGDTQYF; J gene: TRBJ2-3; D gene: TRBD2; clone size: few; V gene: TRBV2
CDR3 DNA: TGTGCCAGCAGGGGGGGGGACAGGGGGAGGGCTGAAGCTTTCTTT; CDR3 protein: CASRGGDRGRAEAFF; J gene: TRBJ1-1; D gene: TRBD1; clone size: many; V gene: TRBV12-3/TRBV12-4
CDR3 DNA: TGTGCCAGCAGCTTAGAAGACGCGGGGCTCCGTCCCGGATACGAGCAGTACTTC; CDR3 protein: CASSLEDAGLRPGYEQYF; J gene: TRBJ2-7; D gene: -; clone size: many; V gene: TRBV7-8
CDR3 DNA: TGTGCCAGCAGCTTAGCGGGACAGGGTAGCTATGGCTACACCTTC; CDR3 protein: CASSLAGQGSYGYTF; J gene: TRBJ1-2; D gene: TRBD1; clone size: many; V gene: TRBV7-9
CDR3 DNA: TGCAGCGTTGAGGTCGGGACAGGGTCCTACGAGCAGTACTTC; CDR3 protein: CSVEVGTGSYEQYF; J gene: TRBJ2-7; D gene: TRBD1; clone size: -; V gene: TRBV29-1
CDR3 DNA: TGTGCCTGGTCAGGGGTGGGGCCCTTCGAGCAGTACTTC; CDR3 protein: CAWSGVGPFEQYF; J gene: TRBJ2-7; D gene: -; clone size: many; V gene: TRBV30
CDR3 DNA: TGTGCCAGCTGCCCCTACGGGACAGGGGTTTACACCGGGGAGCTGTTTTTT; CDR3 protein: CASCPYGTGVYTGELFF; J gene: TRBJ2-2; D gene: TRBD1; clone size: -; V gene: TRBV28